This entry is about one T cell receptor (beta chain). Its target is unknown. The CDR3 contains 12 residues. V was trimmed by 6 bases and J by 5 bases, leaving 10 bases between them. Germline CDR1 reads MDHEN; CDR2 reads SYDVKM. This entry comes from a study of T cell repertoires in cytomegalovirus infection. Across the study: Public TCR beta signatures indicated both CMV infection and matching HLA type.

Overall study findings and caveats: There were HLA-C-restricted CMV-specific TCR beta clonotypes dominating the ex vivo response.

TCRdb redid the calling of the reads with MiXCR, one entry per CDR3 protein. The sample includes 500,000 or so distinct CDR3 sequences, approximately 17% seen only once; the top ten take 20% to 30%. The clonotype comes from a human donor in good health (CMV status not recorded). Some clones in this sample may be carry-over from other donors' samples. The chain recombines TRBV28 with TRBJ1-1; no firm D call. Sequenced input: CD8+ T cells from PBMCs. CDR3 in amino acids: CASSAGVTEAFF. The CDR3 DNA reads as TGTGCCAGCAGCGCCGGGGTAACTGAAGCTTTCTTT.